Below, 26 T cell receptor beta chains from the same sample are listed, as sequenced in a study of shared T cell receptors in the human thymus. Some clones are missing from TCRdb's copy, which holds only in-frame ones; the method was immunoSEQ multiplex PCR. The sample yields hundreds of thousands of clones, over 75% seen once. These data were likewise used in another study, on human thymus T cells.

Specimen: thymocytes. The receptors derive from a boy in the first two years of life with a congenital heart defect.

This chain links TRBV28 with TRBJ1-2; TRBD1 matches at 7 bases. V lost 6 bases to trimming and J lost 3 bases; unmatched junction nucleotides: 19. The CDR3 extends over 18 amino acids. Germline V gives CDR1 MDHEN, CDR2 SYDVKM. The CDR3 DNA reads TGTGCCAGCAGACCGACGGCCGGACAGGCCACCAAACACTATGGCTACACCTTC. Protein product: CASRPTAGQATKHYGYTF.

The chain is built from TRBV27 and TRBJ2-3; 13 nucleotides match TRBD2. The CDR3 consists of 15 residues. The germline gives CDR1 MNHEY, CDR2 SMNVEV (reference sequence). J lost 7 bases, V lost 6 bases, and 7 bases had no gene match. CDR3: CASSWGTSGVNTQYF. CDR3 coding DNA: TGTGCCAGCAGCTGGGGGACTAGCGGGGTGAATACGCAGTATTTT.

The chain employs TRBV7-4 and TRBJ1-1, with TRBD1 matching 8 bases. Trimming took 1 base from V and 5 from J; bases not matched to a gene: 9. CDR3 length: 16 amino acids. In germline, CDR1 is SGHVT, CDR2 SQSDAQ. CDR3 in amino acids: CASSLVGQGPTTEAFF. DNA for the CDR3: TGTGCCAGCAGCTTAGTAGGACAGGGACCAACGACTGAAGCTTTCTTT.

This sequence joins TRBV28 and TRBJ2-3; 14 bases map to TRBD2. Germline V gene data show CDR1 as MDHEN and CDR2 as SYDVKM. This CDR3 has 17 residues. V gave up 7 bases and J gave up 2 bases; unmatched junction bases: 8. CDR3 in DNA: TGTGCCAGCAACCTTAGGACTAGCGGGAGGTCCACAGATACGCAGTATTTT. It encodes CASNLRTSGRSTDTQYF.

The chain couples TRBV25-1 to TRBJ2-3; maybe TRBD2 (5 bases). The CDR3 covers 17 residues. Germline V gene sequence: CDR1 MGHDK, CDR2 SYGVNS. The V end was cut by 5 bases, the J end by 0 bases, with 18 bases between. DNA of the CDR3: TGTGCCAGCAGTCTTCAGACAAACCGGACTAGCACAGATACGCAGTATTTT. It encodes CASSLQTNRTSTDTQYF.

The chain carries TRBV10-2 and TRBJ2-4; the D gene is possibly TRBD1 (5 bases). Germline V lookup: CDR1 WSHSY, CDR2 SAAADI. The V end lost 6 bases, the J end lost 0 bases, and 12 bases lay between the germline ends. The CDR3 loop spans 15 amino acids. The CDR3 spells CASRGGAIAKNIQYF. The CDR3 DNA follows: TGCGCCAGCAGGGGTGGGGCTATAGCCAAAAACATTCAGTACTTC.

The chain recombines TRBV28 with TRBJ1-2, with unresolved D. The CDR3 totals 15 residues. Trimming cost V 5 bases and J 8 bases, with 21 bases left between them. Per the germline V gene, CDR1 is MDHEN and CDR2 is SYDVKM. This CDR3 is CASSATADSPKGYTF. The CDR3 DNA follows: TGTGCCAGCAGTGCGACCGCGGACTCCCCGAAGGGCTACACCTTC.

A word on this clone: This sample also contains other DNA sequences that code for the same CDR3. This rearrangement joins TRBV5-1 to TRBJ1-1, with 8 bases lining up with TRBD1. This CDR3 has 14 amino acids. Looked up from germline, CDR1 is SGHRS and CDR2 is YFSETQ. J lost 2 bases, V lost 4 bases, and 4 bases had no gene match. CDR3 region: CASSGGQGNTEAFF. CDR3 nucleotide sequence: TGCGCCAGCAGCGGAGGACAGGGCAACACTGAAGCTTTCTTT.

In DNA form, the CDR3 reads TGCAGCCTCTCCCCCCTACTAGCGGGAGGGGGGGAGCCAGATACGCAGTATTTT. This sequence encodes CSLSPLLAGGGEPDTQYF. The genes are TRBV29-1 and TRBJ2-3; 13 bases map to TRBD2. The CDR3 loop spans 18 amino acids. The V segment lost 8 bases and the J segment 4 bases; nucleotides outside the gene matches: 18. CDR1 is SQVTM and CDR2 is ANQGSEA in the germline V gene.

The CDR3 DNA follows: TGCGCCAGCAGCCAACGCACCGGACACTCCCAGGAATACACTGAAGCTTTCTTT. Amino acid sequence: CASSQRTGHSQEYTEAFF. The gene calls are TRBV4-3 and TRBJ1-1; D perhaps matches TRBD1 (5 bases). This CDR3 is 18 amino acids long. Germline CDR1 and CDR2: LGHNA and YSLEER. Trimming removed 2 bases at V and 3 bases at J, with 22 bases between.

The rearrangement links TRBV5-4 to TRBJ2-7; the match to TRBD2 covers 8 bases. CDR3 length equals 18 residues. Germline V CDR1 and CDR2: SGHNT, YYREEE (reference sequence). V gave up 2 bases and J gave up 0 bases; unmatched junction bases: 13. The CDR3 region is CASSFGNSGVPSSYEQYF. The CDR3 coding sequence is TGTGCCAGCAGCTTTGGAAATAGCGGGGTCCCGAGCTCCTACGAGCAGTACTTC.

The CDR3 DNA reads as TGTGCCACCAGCCAGAGAGGAGGCCAGGGAGGGACCGGGGAGCTGTTTTTT. This sequence encodes CATSQRGGQGGTGELFF. This rearrangement joins TRBV15 to TRBJ2-2, with 7 bases lining up with TRBD2. Germline-derived CDR1 and CDR2 are LNHNV and YYDKDF (reference sequence). The length of the CDR3 is 17 residues. The V and J ends lost 5 bases and 5 bases, in that order; junction bases with no gene match: 14.

V gene TRBV29-1 combines with J gene TRBJ2-3; 8 positions match TRBD2. The CDR3 is 15 amino acids. The junction had 13 bases not matched to a gene; V was cut back by 7 bases and J by 4 bases. Looked up from germline, CDR1 is SQVTM and CDR2 is ANQGSEA. Here the CDR3 DNA reads TGCAGCGCTACAACTAGCGGAACTTCCCCAGATACGCAGTATTTT. This gives the protein CSATTSGTSPDTQYF.

The rearrangement joins TRBV19 to TRBJ1-5; D ambiguous. The CDR3 has 13 residues. The germline V gene has CDR1 LNHDA and CDR2 SQIVND (reference sequence). V was shortened by 7 bases and J by 3 bases, with 10 bases between the two germline ends. CDR3 in amino acids: CASKRVSNQPQHF. DNA for the CDR3: TGTGCCAGTAAGAGGGTCTCCAATCAGCCCCAGCATTTT.

In regard to this clone: The same CDR3 also results from other DNA sequences found in this sample. The chain links TRBV2 to TRBJ1-5; tentatively, D is TRBD1 (6 bases). In germline, CDR1 is SNHLY, CDR2 FYNNEI. The CDR3 sequence is 17 residues long. V was shortened by 5 bases and J by 4 bases, with 21 bases between the two germline ends. The CDR3 region has the DNA TGTGCCAGCAGTCGGACAGAACCTCATTCCCTAAATCAGCCCCAGCATTTT. This codes for CASSRTEPHSLNQPQHF.

This clone appeared a single time. The gene calls are TRBV4-3 and TRBJ2-1; TRBD2 matches 7 bases. With 5 bases clipped from V and 4 bases from J, the junction kept 2 bases outside the gene matches. Germline V CDR1 and CDR2: LGHNA, YSLEER. The CDR3 spans 13 residues. The DNA for the CDR3 is TGCGCCAGCAGCGCGCGGGAGTACAATGAGCAGTTCTTC. Protein: CASSAREYNEQFF.

The chain couples TRBV28 to TRBJ2-3; TRBD1 might be the D (6 bases). The germline gives CDR1 MDHEN, CDR2 SYDVKM. The CDR3 has 17 amino acids. Deletions cut 2 bases from V and 1 base from J, with 16 bases between. The CDR3 DNA sequence: TGTGCCAGCAGTTTAGCTCCGGGACACCGGGGCACAGATACGCAGTATTTT. Protein sequence: CASSLAPGHRGTDTQYF.

The J gene is TRBJ2-1, the V gene TRBV19; 10 bases are a match to TRBD2. This CDR3 is built from 13 residues. Trimming cost V 6 bases and J 6 bases; bases outside gene matches: 2. Germline V gene sequence: CDR1 LNHDA, CDR2 SQIVND (reference sequence). CDR3 loop: CASRLAGSNEQFF. Written as DNA, the CDR3 is TGTGCCAGTAGACTAGCGGGGAGCAATGAGCAGTTCTTC.

The chain couples TRBV7-2 to TRBJ2-1; 7 bases map to TRBD2. Germline values: CDR1 SGHTA, CDR2 FQGNSA. V shed 4 bases and J 6 bases; nucleotides not matched to a gene: 9. This CDR3 region has 15 residues. The CDR3 coding sequence is TGTGCCAGCAGCTGGGGGGGACCCATGGGCAATGAGCAGTTCTTC. Translating it yields CASSWGGPMGNEQFF.

The chain uses TRBV25-1 and TRBJ2-2; tentative D call: TRBD1 (5 bases). The CDR3 covers 12 residues. Germline values: CDR1 MGHDK, CDR2 SYGVNS. Trimming took off 8 bases at V and 2 bases at J, with 6 bases between the two ends. The CDR3 loop is CASGANTGELFF. The CDR3 DNA reads TGTGCCAGCGGGGCCAACACCGGGGAGCTGTTTTTT.

The chain links TRBV25-1 to TRBJ1-1; weak D call: TRBD1 (6 bases). In germline, CDR1 is MGHDK, CDR2 SYGVNS. This CDR3 contains 16 residues. Trimming took 4 bases from V and 3 from J, leaving 18 bases between them. CDR3 region: CASSAFMQGTYTEAFF. Written as DNA, the CDR3 is TGTGCCAGCAGTGCCTTTATGCAGGGGACATACACTGAAGCTTTCTTT.

The CDR3 is CASRVRNLNTEAFF. In nucleotides, the CDR3 is TGTGCCAGCAGGGTCAGAAATTTGAACACTGAAGCTTTCTTT. The genes are TRBV6-1 and TRBJ1-1; D gene ambiguous. Germline lookup yields CDR1 MNHNS and CDR2 SASEGT. This CDR3 is 14 amino acids long. V lost 6 bases and J lost 0, with 11 bases in between.

This clone came up once. V is TRBV28 and J is TRBJ1-5, with 8 nucleotides matching TRBD1. Unmatched junction bases numbered 7, after V lost 3 bases and J lost 0 bases. This CDR3 is built from 17 residues. The germline V gene encodes CDR1 MDHEN and CDR2 SYDVKM. CDR3 sequence: CASSFRDRTYSNQPQHF. CDR3 bases: TGTGCCAGCAGTTTTCGGGACAGGACCTATAGCAATCAGCCCCAGCATTTT.

This chain uses TRBV30 with TRBJ2-1, with D possibly being TRBD2 (5 bases). The germline CDR1 and CDR2 sequences are GTSNPN and SVGIG (reference sequence). This CDR3 is built from 11 residues. Trimming left V 3 bases short and J 7 bases short, with 7 bases between. The chain's CDR3 is CAWSSGNEQFF. CDR3 in DNA: TGTGCCTGGAGCTCGGGGAATGAGCAGTTCTTC.

This clone was seen more than once but under ten times. The chain has TRBV4-2 and TRBJ2-4; perhaps TRBD2 as D (5 bases). CDR3 length: 15 amino acids. Trimming stripped 0 bases from V and 7 bases from J, with 13 bases between. Germline CDR1 is LGHNA and CDR2 is YNFKEQ. DNA of the CDR3: TGTGCCAGCAGCCAAGATTTAAGGGAGCGGAACATTCAGTACTTC. This sequence encodes CASSQDLRERNIQYF.

This clone appeared a few times. The rearrangement uses TRBV7-2 and TRBJ2-3; no clear D gene. The germline CDR1 and CDR2 sequences are SGHTA and FQGNSA. The CDR3 loop spans 14 amino acids. Trimming cost V 5 bases and J 3 bases, with 12 bases left between them. The CDR3 DNA is TGTGCCAGCAGCCCCCCCCGAGGAACAGATACGCAGTATTTT. Translating gives CASSPPRGTDTQYF.